This T cell receptor (beta chain) was sequenced during a study of human T cells and chemical hapten exposure. Study context: Each patient's scalp received weekly diphenylcyclopropenone throughout the approximately 24-week study. The study traced per-sample TCR yield variation mainly to small differences in pooled library volumes.

Regarding time point: patch test 3, about 24 weeks after DPC sensitization. The sample's treatment: therapeutic diphenylcyclopropenone sensitization with weekly scalp DPC. RNA extraction used unfractionated whole blood as the source of total RNA. Unique molecular identifiers were attached to individual cDNA molecules within the library. TCRdb called the RACE reads again in MiXCR, with one record for every CDR3 protein. Of 80,000 to 100,000 distinct CDR3 sequences in the sample, approximately 11% are singletons; the top ten hold approximately 3.7%. The trim removed 2 bases at V and 2 bases at J, leaving 8 bases unmatched. The CDR3 is made up of 16 amino acids.

This receptor was identified in a woman in her fifties or sixties with alopecia areata. Some clones in this sample may be carry-over from other donors' samples. Here the sequenced sample was whole blood, taken in connection with sensitization to the hapten diphenylcyclopropenone (DPC). The genes are TRBV12-3 or TRBV12-4 and TRBJ2-5; 7 nucleotides align to TRBD2. CDR3 bases: TGTGCCAGCAGTTTAAGTCTAGCGGCCGATCAAGAGACCCAGTACTTC. It yields the protein CASSLSLAADQETQYF.